Below are 9 T cell receptor beta chains sequenced from a single sample in a study of blood T cell repertoires in COVID-19. TCRdb's copy holds only in-frame clones and misses some; the assay was immunoSEQ multiplex PCR. The data contain over 200,000 clones, roughly four fifths of them singletons. The specimen sequenced was peripheral blood. Receptor source: a woman aged 40-49 years with acute or convalescent COVID-19.

The V and J genes are TRBV6-5 and TRBJ1-1; the D gene is possibly TRBD1 (5 bases). The germline V and J ends were trimmed by 6 bases and 1 base, with 12 bases remaining between them. The CDR3 runs to 14 residues. CDR1 is MNHEY and CDR2 is SVGAGI in the germline V gene. This CDR3 is CASRSLGGNTEAFF. The DNA for the CDR3 is TGTGCCAGCAGAAGCCTGGGGGGGAACACTGAAGCTTTCTTT.

V gene TRBV9 combines with J gene TRBJ2-7, with 8 bases identical to TRBD2. CDR1 and CDR2 (germline): SGDLS, YYNGEE. J was trimmed by 0 bases and V by 4 bases; bases with no gene match: 18. The CDR3 runs to 19 residues. CDR3 bases: TGTGCCAGCAGCCCCCGGGGGGGCGGGGGCGTATCGAGCTCCTACGAGCAGTACTTC. It is translated as CASSPRGGGGVSSSYEQYF. Filled out from reference TRBV9 and TRBJ2-7, the complete variable domain reads DSGVTQTPKHLITATGQRVTLRCSPRSGDLSVYWYQQSLDQGLQFLIQYYNGEERAKGNILERFSAQQFPDLHSELNLSSLELGDSALYFCASSPRGGGGVSSSYEQYFGPGTRLTVT.

This chain connects TRBV7-6 to TRBJ1-5, with D perhaps TRBD1 (6 bases). Germline-derived CDR1 and CDR2 are SGHVS and FNYEAQ. Deletions cut 2 bases from V and 2 bases from J, with 10 bases between. The CDR3 is 15 amino acids. The CDR3 is CASSLQGTGNQPQHF. The CDR3 coding sequence is TGTGCCAGCAGCTTACAGGGGACGGGCAATCAGCCCCAGCATTTT.

This chain links TRBV3-1 (or the pseudogene TRBV3-2) with TRBJ2-7, with 9 positions matching TRBD1. Per the germline V gene, CDR1 is LGHDT and CDR2 is YNNKEL (reference sequence). The junction had 7 bases not matched to a gene; V was cut back by 4 bases and J by 3 bases. The CDR3 consists of 15 residues. For the CDR3, the DNA is TGTGCCAGCAGCCGAACCGGGACAGGGAGCTACGAGCAGTACTTC. Residues: CASSRTGTGSYEQYF.

This clone was seen just once. The rearrangement uses TRBV18 and TRBJ2-1; D is perhaps TRBD1 (5 bases). The germline gives CDR1 KGHSH, CDR2 LQKENI. The ends were cut back, 3 bases at V and 0 bases at J, with 12 bases in the middle. CDR3 length: 16 residues. CDR3 residues: CASSPDTLSSYNEQFF. CDR3 nucleotides: TGTGCCAGCTCACCGGACACGCTCAGCTCCTACAATGAGCAGTTCTTC.

This chain joins TRBV19 and TRBJ2-5, with 12 bases lining up with TRBD2. V lost 5 bases, J lost 4 bases, and 11 bases stayed unmatched. Germline assignment: CDR1 LNHDA and CDR2 SQIVND (reference sequence). This CDR3 is built from 17 residues. The CDR3 DNA is TGTGCCAGTAGTCTTACTAGCGGGAGGCCCGTGTTAGAGACCCAGTACTTC. The encoded protein is CASSLTSGRPVLETQYF. The variable domain in full, with the rest retrieved from reference TRBV19 and TRBJ2-5, is DGGITQSPKYLFRKEGQNVTLSCEQNLNHDAMYWYRQDPGQGLRLIYYSQIVNDFQKGDIAEGYSVSREKKESFPLTVTSAQKNPTAFYLCASSLTSGRPVLETQYFGPGTRLLVL.

This chain uses TRBV9 with TRBJ2-7; D is possibly TRBD2 (6 bases). Trimming took off 3 bases at V and 6 bases at J, with 19 bases between the two ends. This CDR3 has 15 amino acids. Germline V gene sequence: CDR1 SGDLS, CDR2 YYNGEE. CDR3 DNA: TGTGCCAGCAGCGACTGGGACTCCCCCTCGCTCGAGCAGTACTTC. It encodes CASSDWDSPSLEQYF.

This clone was recorded once. V gene TRBV30 combines with J gene TRBJ1-1; 10 nucleotides agree with TRBD1. V lost 3 bases, J lost 5 bases, and 6 bases stayed unmatched. The CDR3 consists of 14 residues. The V gene's germline CDR1 is GTSNPN and CDR2 SVGIG (reference sequence). The CDR3 region has the DNA TGTGCCTGGAGCCGAGACAGGGGGCGAACTGAAGCTTTCTTT. It is translated as CAWSRDRGRTEAFF.

This chain joins TRBV18 and TRBJ1-5; 8 positions match TRBD1. The germline V gene encodes CDR1 KGHSH and CDR2 LQKENI. With V trimmed by 3 bases and J by 6 bases, 4 bases remained unmatched. The CDR3 is made up of 14 amino acids. CDR3: CASSPTGASQPQHF. The CDR3 DNA reads as TGTGCCAGCTCACCGACAGGGGCGAGTCAGCCCCAGCATTTT.